The 11 T cell receptor beta chains reported below all come from one sample, sequenced in a study of human T cells and chemical hapten exposure (dated by TCRdb to about 2021). The library relied on RACE. Instrument used: NextSeq 500. In-frame beta chains were kept once TCRdb had trimmed the public reads at Q25 with fastp and called clones with MiXCR. Every CDR3 protein is listed once, alongside the most common genes and DNA of its rows. A total of some 340,000 distinct CDR3 sequences appear in this sample, about 7% of them only once. Clones ranked in the top ten supply 8% to 9% of the sample. The sample's time point label is to be understood as: patch test 1, 2 weeks after DPC sensitization. The meaning of the sample's treatment or condition label: therapeutic diphenylcyclopropenone sensitization with weekly scalp DPC. The material sequenced was whole blood, taken in connection with sensitization to the hapten diphenylcyclopropenone (DPC). These receptors were taken from a woman under 30 with alopecia areata. Some clones in this sample may be carry-over from other donors' samples.

This clonotype was observed at least ten times. J is TRBJ2-5 and V is TRBV25-1, with D possibly matching TRBD2 (5 bases). Trimming removed 1 base at V and 2 bases at J, with 8 bases between. Germline lookup yields CDR1 MGHDK and CDR2 SYGVNS. The CDR3 is made up of 14 amino acids. CDR3: CASSESEGQETQYF. CDR3 in DNA: TGTGCCAGCAGTGAATCAGAGGGTCAAGAGACCCAGTACTTC.

Many counts were recorded for this clonotype. CDR3 loop: CASSQSFLGGAEAFF. The CDR3 nucleotides read TGTGCCAGCAGCCAATCTTTTCTCGGCGGGGCTGAAGCTTTCTTT. This sequence joins TRBV3-1 and TRBJ1-1; unclear D gene. The V gene lost 2 bases and the J gene lost 6 bases, with 16 bases spanning the gap. CDR3 size: 15 residues. Germline-derived CDR1 and CDR2 are LGHDT and YNNKEL (reference sequence).

This clonotype was seen only a few times. The chain combines TRBV7-2 with TRBJ2-1, with D possibly being TRBD2 (6 bases). The V gene lost 1 base and the J gene lost 5 bases, with 9 bases spanning the gap. The germline gives CDR1 SGHTA, CDR2 FQGNSA. The CDR3 totals 14 residues. The CDR3 region is CASSLVGGDNEQFF. The CDR3 DNA is TGTGCCAGCAGCTTAGTGGGCGGGGACAATGAGCAGTTCTTC.

This clonotype has a count of ten or more. V and J are TRBV4-1 and TRBJ1-1, with TRBD1 as a possible D gene (6 bases). The CDR3 sequence is 13 residues long. Germline V gene lookup returns CDR1 MGHRA and CDR2 YSYEKL. Trimming left V 2 bases short and J 11 bases short, with 15 bases between. CDR3 in DNA: TGCGCCAGCAGCCAACCTGACAGGACCTACGCTTTCTTT. This codes for CASSQPDRTYAFF.

This clonotype was observed many times. The rearrangement uses TRBV27 and TRBJ2-2, with 9 bases fitting TRBD2. J gave up 9 bases and V 6 bases, and 8 bases lay outside the gene matches. Germline V gives CDR1 MNHEY, CDR2 SMNVEV (reference sequence). This CDR3 comprises 14 residues. The CDR3 DNA reads TGTGCCAGCAGGGCGGGGGGGCCTATGAGGGAGCTGTTTTTT. Its protein product is CASRAGGPMRELFF.

The rearrangement links TRBV6-5 to TRBJ1-5; D gene uncertain. This CDR3 spans 14 amino acids. Germline V gives CDR1 MNHEY, CDR2 SVGAGI. V lost 5 bases to trimming and J lost 0 bases, with 8 bases between them. CDR3 protein: CASSTTPSNQPQHF. The CDR3 DNA reads as TGTGCCAGCAGTACGACCCCTAGCAATCAGCCCCAGCATTTT.

This clonotype was observed a few times. CDR3 bases: TGTGCCAGCAGGGGACAGGGTGACCCATATGGCTACACCTTC. It yields the protein CASRGQGDPYGYTF. The rearrangement uses TRBV6-5 and TRBJ1-2; TRBD1 matches at 9 bases. The CDR3 has 14 residues. Germline CDR1 MNHEY, CDR2 SVGAGI. V shed 6 bases and J 5 bases; nucleotides not matched to a gene: 7.

The chain is built from TRBV20-1 and TRBJ2-1; 7 positions match TRBD2. With V trimmed by 6 bases and J by 0 bases, 5 bases remained unmatched. In germline, CDR1 is DFQATT, CDR2 SNEGSKA (reference sequence). CDR3 length: 14 amino acids. CDR3 sequence reads: CSAEAGHSYNEQFF. The CDR3 DNA follows: TGCAGTGCCGAAGCGGGGCACTCCTACAATGAGCAGTTCTTC.

This chain links TRBV5-1 with TRBJ2-3; TRBD2 matches at 11 bases. The CDR3 has 16 residues. The V segment lost 4 bases and the J segment 6 bases; nucleotides outside the gene matches: 10. The germline V gene encodes CDR1 SGHRS and CDR2 YFSETQ. The CDR3 sequence is CASSAGLAETADTQYF. The DNA for the CDR3 is TGCGCCAGCAGCGCGGGACTAGCGGAAACCGCCGATACGCAGTATTTT.

The rearrangement links TRBV5-4 to TRBJ2-7; D is unclear. Between the trimmed V and J ends, which lost 5 bases and 5 bases, there was a span of 11 bases. CDR3 length equals 12 residues. Germline V gene sequence: CDR1 SGHNT, CDR2 YYREEE (reference sequence). CDR3 protein: CASSPTPNEQYF. CDR3 nucleotide sequence: TGTGCCAGCAGTCCGACTCCGAACGAGCAGTACTTC. The full variable domain, in which reference TRBV5-4 and TRBJ2-7 provide the parts outside the CDR3, is ETGVTQSPTHLIKTRGQQVTLRCSSQSGHNTVSWYQQALGQGPQFIFQYYREEENGRGNFPPRFSGLQFPNYSSELNVNALELDDSALYLCASSPTPNEQYFGPGTRLTVT.

The genes are TRBV9 and TRBJ1-1; no clear D gene. Trimming removed 4 bases at V and 6 bases at J, with 16 bases between. CDR1 SGDLS and CDR2 YYNGEE come from the germline V gene. The CDR3 sequence is 14 residues long. The CDR3 loop is CASSPRREGSEAFF. CDR3 coding DNA: TGTGCCAGCAGCCCACGAAGGGAGGGCTCTGAAGCTTTCTTT. The full variable domain, in which reference TRBV9 and TRBJ1-1 provide the parts outside the CDR3, is DSGVTQTPKHLITATGQRVTLRCSPRSGDLSVYWYQQSLDQGLQFLIQYYNGEERAKGNILERFSAQQFPDLHSELNLSSLELGDSALYFCASSPRREGSEAFFGQGTRLTVV.